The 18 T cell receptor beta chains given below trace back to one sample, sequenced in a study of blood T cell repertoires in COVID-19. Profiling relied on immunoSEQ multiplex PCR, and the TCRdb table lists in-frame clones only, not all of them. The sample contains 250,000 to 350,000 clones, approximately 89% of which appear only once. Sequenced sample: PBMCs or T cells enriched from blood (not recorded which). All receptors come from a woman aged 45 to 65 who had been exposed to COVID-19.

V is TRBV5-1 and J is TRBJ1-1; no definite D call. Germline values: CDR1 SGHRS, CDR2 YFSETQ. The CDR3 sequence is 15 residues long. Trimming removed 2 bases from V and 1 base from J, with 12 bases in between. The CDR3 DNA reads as TGCGCCAGCAGCTTCGCATTTTCAGGGAACACTGAAGCTTTCTTT. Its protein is CASSFAFSGNTEAFF.

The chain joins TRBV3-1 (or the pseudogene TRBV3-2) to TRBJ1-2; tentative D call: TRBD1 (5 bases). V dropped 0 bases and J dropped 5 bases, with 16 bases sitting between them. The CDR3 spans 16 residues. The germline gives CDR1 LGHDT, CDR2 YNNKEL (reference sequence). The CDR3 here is CASSQEYLRGQYGYTF. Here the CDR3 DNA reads TGTGCCAGCAGCCAAGAATACCTTAGGGGTCAATATGGCTACACCTTC.

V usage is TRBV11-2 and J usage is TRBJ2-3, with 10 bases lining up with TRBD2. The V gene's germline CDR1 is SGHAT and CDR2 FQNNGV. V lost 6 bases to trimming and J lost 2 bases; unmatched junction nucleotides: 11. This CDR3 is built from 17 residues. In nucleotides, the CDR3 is TGTGCCAGCAGTTTCAGCGGGGGGGCCTCTTCCACAGATACGCAGTATTTT. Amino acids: CASSFSGGASSTDTQYF.

The CDR3 here is CASSINPGVAYNEQFF. The CDR3 coding sequence is TGTGCCAGTAGTATAAATCCAGGGGTTGCCTACAATGAGCAGTTCTTC. The gene calls are TRBV19 and TRBJ2-1; D perhaps matches TRBD1 (6 bases). The CDR3 runs 16 residues. In germline, CDR1 is LNHDA, CDR2 SQIVND (reference sequence). Trimming removed 2 bases at V and 2 bases at J, with 13 bases between.

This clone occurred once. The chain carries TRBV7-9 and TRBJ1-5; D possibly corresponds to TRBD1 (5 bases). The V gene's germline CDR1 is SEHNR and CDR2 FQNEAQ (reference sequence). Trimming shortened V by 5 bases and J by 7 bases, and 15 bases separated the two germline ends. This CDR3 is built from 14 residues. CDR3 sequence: CASSLTGIGQPQHF. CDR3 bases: TGTGCCAGCAGCCTAACAGGAATTGGCCAGCCCCAGCATTTT.

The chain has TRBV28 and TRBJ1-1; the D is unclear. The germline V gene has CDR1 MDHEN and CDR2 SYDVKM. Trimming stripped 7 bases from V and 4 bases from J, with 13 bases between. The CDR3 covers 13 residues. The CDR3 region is CASICGFCTEAFF. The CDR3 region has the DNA TGTGCCAGCATCTGCGGGTTTTGCACTGAAGCTTTCTTT.

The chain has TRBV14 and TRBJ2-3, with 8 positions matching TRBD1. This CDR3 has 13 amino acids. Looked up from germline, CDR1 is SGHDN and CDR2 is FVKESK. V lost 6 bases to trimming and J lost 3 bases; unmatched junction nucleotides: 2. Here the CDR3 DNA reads TGTGCCAGCAGGAGGACAGGGACAGATACGCAGTATTTT. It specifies CASRRTGTDTQYF.

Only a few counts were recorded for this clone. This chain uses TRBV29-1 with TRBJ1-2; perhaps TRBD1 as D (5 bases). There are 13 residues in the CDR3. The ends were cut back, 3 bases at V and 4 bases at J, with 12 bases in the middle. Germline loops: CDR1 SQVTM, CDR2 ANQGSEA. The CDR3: CSVDPTATYGYTF. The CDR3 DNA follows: TGCAGCGTTGACCCGACAGCGACCTATGGCTACACCTTC. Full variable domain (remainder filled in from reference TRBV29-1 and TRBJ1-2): SAVISQKPSRDICQRGTSLTIQCQVDSQVTMMFWYRQQPGQSLTLIATANQGSEATYESGFVIDKFPISRPNLTFSTLTVSNMSPEDSSIYLCSVDPTATYGYTFGSGTRLTVV.

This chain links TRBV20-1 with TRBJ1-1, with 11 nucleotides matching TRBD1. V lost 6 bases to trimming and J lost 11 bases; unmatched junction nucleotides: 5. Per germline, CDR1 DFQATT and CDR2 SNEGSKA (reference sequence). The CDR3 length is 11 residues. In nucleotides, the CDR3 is TGCAGTGCCGGACAGGGGGCGCGGGCTTTCTTT. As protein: CSAGQGARAFF.

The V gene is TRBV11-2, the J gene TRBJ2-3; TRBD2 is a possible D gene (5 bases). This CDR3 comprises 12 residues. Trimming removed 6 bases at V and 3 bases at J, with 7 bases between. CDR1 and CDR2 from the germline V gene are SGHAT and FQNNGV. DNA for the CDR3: TGTGCCAGCAGGGAGGTAACAGATACGCAGTATTTT. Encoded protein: CASREVTDTQYF. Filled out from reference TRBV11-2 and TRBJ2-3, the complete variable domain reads EAGVAQSPRYKIIEKRQSVAFWCNPISGHATLYWYQQILGQGPKLLIQFQNNGVVDDSQLPKDRFSAERLKGVDSTLKIQPAKLEDSAVYLCASREVTDTQYFGPGTRLTVL.

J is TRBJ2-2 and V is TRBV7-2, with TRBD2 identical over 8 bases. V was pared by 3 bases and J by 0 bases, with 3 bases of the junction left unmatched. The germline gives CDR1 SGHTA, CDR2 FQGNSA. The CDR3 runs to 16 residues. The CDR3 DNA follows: TGTGCCAGCAGCTTTAGCGGGGTCGCGAACACCGGGGAGCTGTTTTTT. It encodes CASSFSGVANTGELFF.

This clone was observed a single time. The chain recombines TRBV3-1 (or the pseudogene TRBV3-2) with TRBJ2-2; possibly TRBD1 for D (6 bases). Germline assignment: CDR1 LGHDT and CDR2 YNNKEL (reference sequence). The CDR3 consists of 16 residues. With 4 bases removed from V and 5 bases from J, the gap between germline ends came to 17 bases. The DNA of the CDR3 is TGTGCCAGCAGCCGCCCTACAGGGAAGGTGACCGGGGAGCTGTTTTTT. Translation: CASSRPTGKVTGELFF.

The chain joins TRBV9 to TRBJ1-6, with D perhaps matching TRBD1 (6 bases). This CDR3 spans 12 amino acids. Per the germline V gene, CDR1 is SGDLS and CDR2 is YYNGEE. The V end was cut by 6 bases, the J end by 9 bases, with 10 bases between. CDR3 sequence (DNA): TGTGCCAGCACAGGGGAGGGTTCACCCCTCCACTTT. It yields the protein CASTGEGSPLHF.

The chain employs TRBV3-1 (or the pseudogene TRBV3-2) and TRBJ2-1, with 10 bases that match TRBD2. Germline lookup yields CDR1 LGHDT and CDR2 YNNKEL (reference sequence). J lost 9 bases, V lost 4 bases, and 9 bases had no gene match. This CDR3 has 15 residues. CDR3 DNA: TGTGCCAGCAGCCCCAGAGCGGGGGGGTCAACTGAGCAGTTCTTC. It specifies CASSPRAGGSTEQFF.

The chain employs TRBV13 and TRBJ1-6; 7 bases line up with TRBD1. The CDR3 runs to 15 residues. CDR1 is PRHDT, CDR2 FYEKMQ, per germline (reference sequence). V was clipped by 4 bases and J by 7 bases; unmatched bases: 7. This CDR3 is CASSWAGDRNSPLHF. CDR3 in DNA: TGTGCCAGCAGCTGGGCAGGGGACAGAAATTCACCCCTCCACTTT.

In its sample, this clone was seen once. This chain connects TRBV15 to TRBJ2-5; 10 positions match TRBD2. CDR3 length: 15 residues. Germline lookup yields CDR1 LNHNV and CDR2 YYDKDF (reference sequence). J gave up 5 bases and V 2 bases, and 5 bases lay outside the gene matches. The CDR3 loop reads CATSRHSGGTETQYF. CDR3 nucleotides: TGTGCCACCAGCAGACATAGCGGGGGGACTGAGACCCAGTACTTC.

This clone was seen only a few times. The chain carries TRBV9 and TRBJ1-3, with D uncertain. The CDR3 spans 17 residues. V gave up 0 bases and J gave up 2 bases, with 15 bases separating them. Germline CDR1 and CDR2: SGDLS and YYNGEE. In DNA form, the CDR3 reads TGTGCCAGCAGCGTAGATGAAGGTCGGGTAGCTGGAAACACCATATATTTT. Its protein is CASSVDEGRVAGNTIYF.

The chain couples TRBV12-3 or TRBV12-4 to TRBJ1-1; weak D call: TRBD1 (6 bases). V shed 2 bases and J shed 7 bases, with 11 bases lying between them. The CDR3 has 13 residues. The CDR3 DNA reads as TGTGCCAGCAGTTTAACAGAAGGGGGTGAAGCTTTCTTT. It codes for CASSLTEGGEAFF.